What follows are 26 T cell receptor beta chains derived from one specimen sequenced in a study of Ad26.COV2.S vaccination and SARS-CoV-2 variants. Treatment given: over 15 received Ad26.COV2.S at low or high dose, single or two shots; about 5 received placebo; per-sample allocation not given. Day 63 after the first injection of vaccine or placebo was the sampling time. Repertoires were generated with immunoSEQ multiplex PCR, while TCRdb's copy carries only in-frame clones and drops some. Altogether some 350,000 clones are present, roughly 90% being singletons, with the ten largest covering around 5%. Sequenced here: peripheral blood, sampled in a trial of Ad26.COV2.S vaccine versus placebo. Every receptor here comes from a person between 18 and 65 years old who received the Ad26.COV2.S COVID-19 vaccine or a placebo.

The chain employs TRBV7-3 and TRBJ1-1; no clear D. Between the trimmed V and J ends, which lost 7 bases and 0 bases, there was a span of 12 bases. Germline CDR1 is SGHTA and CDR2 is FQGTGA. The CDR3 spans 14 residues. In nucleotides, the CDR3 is TGTGCCAGCACCCCCCCAGGAATGAACACTGAAGCTTTCTTT. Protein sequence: CASTPPGMNTEAFF.

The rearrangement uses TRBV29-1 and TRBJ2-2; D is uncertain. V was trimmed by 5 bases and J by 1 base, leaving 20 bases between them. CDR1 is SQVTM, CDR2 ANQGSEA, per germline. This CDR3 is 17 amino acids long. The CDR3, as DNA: TGCAGCGTTATGGGCAGTCTATCCCCCGTGAACACCGGGGAGCTGTTTTTT. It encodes CSVMGSLSPVNTGELFF.

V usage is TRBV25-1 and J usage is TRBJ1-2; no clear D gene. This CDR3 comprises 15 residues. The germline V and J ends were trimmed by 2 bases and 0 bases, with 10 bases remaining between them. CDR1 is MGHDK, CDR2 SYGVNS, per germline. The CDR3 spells CASSESGSANYGYTF. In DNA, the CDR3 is TGTGCCAGCAGTGAAAGTGGGTCAGCTAACTATGGCTACACCTTC.

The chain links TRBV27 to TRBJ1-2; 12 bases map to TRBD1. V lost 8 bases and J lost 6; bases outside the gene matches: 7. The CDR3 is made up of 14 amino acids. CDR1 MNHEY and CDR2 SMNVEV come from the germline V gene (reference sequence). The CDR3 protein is CASRRDRGLNGYTF. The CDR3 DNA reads TGTGCCAGCCGTCGGGACAGGGGGCTTAATGGCTACACCTTC.

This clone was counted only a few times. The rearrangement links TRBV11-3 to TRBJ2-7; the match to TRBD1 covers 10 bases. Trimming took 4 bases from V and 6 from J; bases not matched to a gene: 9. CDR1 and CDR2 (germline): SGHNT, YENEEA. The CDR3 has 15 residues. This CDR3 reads CASSSHGTGALEQYF. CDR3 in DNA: TGTGCCAGCAGCTCCCATGGGACAGGGGCTCTCGAGCAGTACTTC.

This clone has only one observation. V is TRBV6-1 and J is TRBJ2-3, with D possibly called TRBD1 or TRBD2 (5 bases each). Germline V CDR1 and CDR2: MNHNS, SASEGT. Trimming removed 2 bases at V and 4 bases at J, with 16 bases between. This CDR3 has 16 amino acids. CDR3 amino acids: CASSETKRGRADTQYF. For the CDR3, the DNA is TGTGCCAGCAGTGAAACCAAAAGGGGACGGGCAGATACGCAGTATTTT.

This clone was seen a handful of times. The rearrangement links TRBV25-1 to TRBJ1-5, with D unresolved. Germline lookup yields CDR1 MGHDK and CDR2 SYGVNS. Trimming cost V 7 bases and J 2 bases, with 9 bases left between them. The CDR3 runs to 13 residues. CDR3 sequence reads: CASNRVGNQPQHF. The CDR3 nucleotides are TGTGCCAGCAATCGGGTTGGCAATCAGCCCCAGCATTTT.

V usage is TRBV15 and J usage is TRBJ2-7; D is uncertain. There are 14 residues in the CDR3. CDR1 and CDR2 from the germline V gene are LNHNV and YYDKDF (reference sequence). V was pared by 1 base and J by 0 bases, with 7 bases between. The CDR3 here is CATSRVAYSYEQYV. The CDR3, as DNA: TGTGCCACCAGCAGAGTTGCTTACTCCTACGAGCAGTACGTC.

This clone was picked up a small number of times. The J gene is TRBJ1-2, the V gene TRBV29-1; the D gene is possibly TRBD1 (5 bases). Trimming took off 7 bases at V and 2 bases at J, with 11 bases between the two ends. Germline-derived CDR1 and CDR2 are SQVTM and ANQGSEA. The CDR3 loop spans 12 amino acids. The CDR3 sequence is CSAARGNYGYTF. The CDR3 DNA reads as TGCAGCGCGGCTCGGGGGAACTATGGCTACACCTTC.

As DNA, the CDR3 is TGTGCCAGCAGCTTACACAGGGGCTACGAGCAGTACTTC. It specifies CASSLHRGYEQYF. The chain carries TRBV7-2 and TRBJ2-7; 7 bases agree with TRBD1. The CDR3 has 13 residues. Trimming removed 2 bases from V and 3 bases from J; junction bases left unmatched: 1. CDR1 and CDR2 from the germline V gene are SGHTA and FQGNSA.

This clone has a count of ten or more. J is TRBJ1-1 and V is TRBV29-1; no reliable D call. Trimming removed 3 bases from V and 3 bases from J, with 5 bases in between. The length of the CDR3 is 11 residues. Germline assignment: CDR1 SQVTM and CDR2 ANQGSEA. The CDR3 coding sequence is TGCAGCGTTGAGGATCACACTGAAGCTTTCTTT. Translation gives CSVEDHTEAFF.

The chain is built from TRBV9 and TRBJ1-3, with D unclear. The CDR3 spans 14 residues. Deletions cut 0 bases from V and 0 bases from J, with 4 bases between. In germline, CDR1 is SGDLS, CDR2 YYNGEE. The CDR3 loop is CASSVDNSGNTIYF. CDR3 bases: TGTGCCAGCAGCGTAGATAACTCTGGAAACACCATATATTTT.

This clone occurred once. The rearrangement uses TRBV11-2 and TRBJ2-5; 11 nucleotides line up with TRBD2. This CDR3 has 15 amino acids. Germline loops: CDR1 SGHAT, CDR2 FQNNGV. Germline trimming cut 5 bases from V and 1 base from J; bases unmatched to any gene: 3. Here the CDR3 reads CASSPGTSGQETQYF. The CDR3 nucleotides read TGTGCCAGCAGCCCCGGGACTAGCGGCCAAGAGACCCAGTACTTC.

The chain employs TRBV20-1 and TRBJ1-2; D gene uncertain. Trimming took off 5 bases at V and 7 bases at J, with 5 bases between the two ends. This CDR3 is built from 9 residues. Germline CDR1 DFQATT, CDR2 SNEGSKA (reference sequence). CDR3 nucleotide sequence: TGCAGTGCTCCTCCTGGCTACACCTTC. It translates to CSAPPGYTF.

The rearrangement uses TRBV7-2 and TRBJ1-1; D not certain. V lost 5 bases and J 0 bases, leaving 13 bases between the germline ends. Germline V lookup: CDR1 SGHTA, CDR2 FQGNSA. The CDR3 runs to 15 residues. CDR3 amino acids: CASSQSSSVNTEAFF. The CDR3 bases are TGTGCCAGCAGCCAAAGTTCTAGCGTGAACACTGAAGCTTTCTTT.

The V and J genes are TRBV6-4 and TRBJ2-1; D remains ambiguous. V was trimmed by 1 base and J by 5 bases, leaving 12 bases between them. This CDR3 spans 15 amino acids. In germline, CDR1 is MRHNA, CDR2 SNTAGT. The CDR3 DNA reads TGTGCCAGCAGTGACTTTGGGGAACCCAACAATGAGCAGTTCTTC. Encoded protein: CASSDFGEPNNEQFF.

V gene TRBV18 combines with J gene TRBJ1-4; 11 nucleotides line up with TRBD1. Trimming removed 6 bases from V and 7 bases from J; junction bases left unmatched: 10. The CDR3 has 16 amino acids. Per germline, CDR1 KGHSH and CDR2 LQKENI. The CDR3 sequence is CASSRQRGTGGEKLFF. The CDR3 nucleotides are TGTGCCAGCTCCCGACAAAGGGGGACAGGGGGTGAAAAACTGTTTTTT.

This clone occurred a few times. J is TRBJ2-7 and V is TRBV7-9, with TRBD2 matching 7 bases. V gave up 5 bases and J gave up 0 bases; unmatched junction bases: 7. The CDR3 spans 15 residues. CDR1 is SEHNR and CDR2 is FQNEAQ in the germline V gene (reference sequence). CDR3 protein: CASSPGGTFSYEQYF. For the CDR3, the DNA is TGTGCCAGCAGCCCCGGGGGGACCTTCTCCTACGAGCAGTACTTC.

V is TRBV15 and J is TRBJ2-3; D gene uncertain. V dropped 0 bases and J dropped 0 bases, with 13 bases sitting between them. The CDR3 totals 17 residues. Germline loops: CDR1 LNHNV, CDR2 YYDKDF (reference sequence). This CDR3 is CATSRDQPKPSTDTQYF. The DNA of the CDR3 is TGTGCCACCAGCAGAGATCAGCCAAAACCTAGCACAGATACGCAGTATTTT. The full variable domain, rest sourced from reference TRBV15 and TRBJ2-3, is DAMVIQNPRYQVTQFGKPVTLSCSQTLNHNVMYWYQQKSSQAPKLLFHYYDKDFNNEADTPDNFQSRRPNTSFCFLDIRSPGLGDTAMYLCATSRDQPKPSTDTQYFGPGTRLTVL.

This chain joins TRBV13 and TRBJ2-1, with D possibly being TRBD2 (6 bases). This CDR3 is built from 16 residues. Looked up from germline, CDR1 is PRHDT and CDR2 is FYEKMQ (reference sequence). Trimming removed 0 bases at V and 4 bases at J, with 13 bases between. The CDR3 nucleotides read TGTGCCAGCAGCTTAGGACGGGAGACTAGATACAATGAGCAGTTCTTC. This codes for CASSLGRETRYNEQFF.

CDR3 loop: CASSEEAGLLNTEAFF. CDR3 nucleotides: TGTGCCAGCAGTGAAGAAGCAGGGTTATTAAACACTGAAGCTTTCTTT. The chain links TRBV6-1 to TRBJ1-1, with D possibly being TRBD1 (5 bases). The germline V gene has CDR1 MNHNS and CDR2 SASEGT. The CDR3 is 16 amino acids. V was shortened by 1 base and J by 2 bases, with 14 bases between the two germline ends.

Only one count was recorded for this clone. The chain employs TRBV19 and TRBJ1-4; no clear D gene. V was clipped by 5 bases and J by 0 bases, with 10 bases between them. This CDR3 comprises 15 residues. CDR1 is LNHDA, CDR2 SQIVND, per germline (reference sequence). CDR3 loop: CASSPKVATNEKLFF. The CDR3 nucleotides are TGTGCCAGTAGTCCAAAAGTTGCAACTAATGAAAAACTGTTTTTT.

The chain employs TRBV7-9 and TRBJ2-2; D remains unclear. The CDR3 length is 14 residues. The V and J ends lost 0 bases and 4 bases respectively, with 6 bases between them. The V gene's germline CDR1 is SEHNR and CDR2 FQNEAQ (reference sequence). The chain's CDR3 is CASSLAHRTGELFF. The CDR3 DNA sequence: TGTGCCAGCAGCTTAGCCCACCGCACCGGGGAGCTGTTTTTT.

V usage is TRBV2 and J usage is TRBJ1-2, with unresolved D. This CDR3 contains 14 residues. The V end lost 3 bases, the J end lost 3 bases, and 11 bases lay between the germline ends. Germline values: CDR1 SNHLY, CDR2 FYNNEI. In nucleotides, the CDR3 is TGTGCCAGCAGTGACTGGTTGGAGTACTATGGCTACACCTTC. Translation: CASSDWLEYYGYTF.

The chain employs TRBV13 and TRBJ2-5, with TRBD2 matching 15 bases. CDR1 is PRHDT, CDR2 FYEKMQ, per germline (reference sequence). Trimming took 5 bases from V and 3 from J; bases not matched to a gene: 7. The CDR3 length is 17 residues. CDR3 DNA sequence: TGTGCCAGCAGCCCGGGGACTAGCGGGAGGTCCAAAGAGACCCAGTACTTC. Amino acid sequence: CASSPGTSGRSKETQYF.

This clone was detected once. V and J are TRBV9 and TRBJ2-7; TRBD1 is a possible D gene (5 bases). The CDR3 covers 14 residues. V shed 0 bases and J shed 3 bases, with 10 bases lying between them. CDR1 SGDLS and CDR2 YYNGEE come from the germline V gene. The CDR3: CASSVDIQDYEQYF. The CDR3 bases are TGTGCCAGCAGCGTAGACATACAGGACTACGAGCAGTACTTC.